This T cell receptor beta chain was profiled in a study of blood T cell repertoires in COVID-19. Sequenced by immunoSEQ multiplex PCR; TCRdb stores in-frame clones only, minus some. The sample consists of roughly 70,000 clones, 70% to 85% of them appearing once. This CDR3 has 15 residues. J gave up 0 bases and V 5 bases, and 7 bases lay outside the gene matches. Germline CDR1 reads SGHRS; CDR2 reads YFSETQ. Material for sequencing was peripheral blood. This TCR came from a woman in her sixties or seventies with acute or convalescent COVID-19. V and J are TRBV5-1 and TRBJ2-7, with 8 bases identical to TRBD1. CDR3 bases: TGCGCCAGCAGTCCTCTGACAGGGGTCTCCTACGAGCAGTACTTC. Its protein product is CASSPLTGVSYEQYF.